A single sample gave rise to the 28 T cell receptor beta chains below, sequenced in a study of T cell clones after liver transplantation. Libraries were prepared by immunoSEQ multiplex PCR; TCRdb keeps only in-frame clonotypes and omits some of them. The sample holds under 55,000 clones, 86% seen once. The input for sequencing was CD4+ T cells from blood, taken 24 months after liver transplant. These TCRs come from a human patient who received a liver transplant. Some T cells may be graft donor cells.

V gene TRBV6-6 combines with J gene TRBJ2-1; TRBD1 agrees at 9 bases. CDR3 length: 14 residues. V trimming: 5 bases; J trimming: 15 bases; junction bases outside the gene matches: 14. Germline lookup yields CDR1 MNHNY and CDR2 SVGAGI (reference sequence). In DNA, the CDR3 is TGTGCCAGCAGTGCCTTGGGATTTCGGGACAGGGCGTTCTTC. Protein: CASSALGFRDRAFF.

This clone was seen just once. This rearrangement joins TRBV4-2 to TRBJ2-1, with 8 bases aligning to TRBD1. Losses at the gene ends were 4 bases for V and 5 bases for J; bases not matched to a gene: 13. CDR1 is LGHNA and CDR2 is YNFKEQ in the germline V gene. This CDR3 spans 17 amino acids. The CDR3: CASSRPARDRGNNEQFF. CDR3 coding DNA: TGTGCCAGCAGCCGCCCCGCTAGAGACAGGGGTAACAATGAGCAGTTCTTC.

The chain recombines TRBV5-5 with TRBJ1-5; the D is unclear. Trimming shortened V by 0 bases and J by 5 bases, and 12 bases separated the two germline ends. The germline V gene has CDR1 SGHKS and CDR2 YYEKEE (reference sequence). This CDR3 is 15 amino acids long. CDR3 coding DNA: TGTGCCAGCAGCTTGGGTCAGGAGCCCCATCAGCCCCAGCATTTT. Translation: CASSLGQEPHQPQHF.

The chain is built from TRBV7-9 and TRBJ2-3, with D possibly TRBD2 on 6 matching bases. The length of the CDR3 is 13 residues. Trimming removed 5 bases from V and 4 bases from J, with 10 bases in between. Germline CDR1 is SEHNR and CDR2 is FQNEAQ (reference sequence). CDR3 loop: CASSPSGADTQYF. CDR3 in DNA: TGTGCCAGCAGCCCCTCGGGGGCAGATACGCAGTATTTT. The full variable domain, its missing parts supplied by reference TRBV7-9 and TRBJ2-3, is DTGVSQNPRHKITKRGQNVTFRCDPISEHNRLYWYRQTLGQGPEFLTYFQNEAQLEKSRLLSDRFSAERPKGSFSTLEIQRTEQGDSAMYLCASSPSGADTQYFGPGTRLTVL.

The rearrangement uses TRBV6-1 and TRBJ2-4; 7 bases agree with TRBD1. In germline, CDR1 is MNHNS, CDR2 SASEGT. This CDR3 spans 17 amino acids. V shed 1 base, J shed 4 bases, and the junction held 10 bases outside the gene matches. CDR3 residues: CASSEGLQGRLKNIQYF. CDR3 bases: TGTGCCAGCAGTGAAGGTCTACAGGGGCGATTAAAAAACATTCAGTACTTC.

This clone was seen a handful of times. J is TRBJ1-2 and V is TRBV6-1; D possibly corresponds to TRBD1 (5 bases). V was pared by 6 bases and J by 5 bases, with 13 bases between. Germline V CDR1 and CDR2: MNHNS, SASEGT. The CDR3 length is 13 residues. The DNA for the CDR3 is TGTGCCAGCAGCCTCGGGGGAGCGTATGGCTACACCTTC. Residues: CASSLGGAYGYTF.

The table lists this clone with a few counts. The chain carries TRBV7-2 and TRBJ2-7; D may be TRBD1 or TRBD2 (5 bases each). CDR1 SGHTA and CDR2 FQGNSA come from the germline V gene. There are 14 residues in the CDR3. V lost 5 bases to trimming and J lost 4 bases, with 15 bases between them. CDR3 residues: CASSPGTNSYEQYF. The CDR3 DNA follows: TGTGCCAGCAGCCCCGGGACCAACTCTTACGAGCAGTACTTC.

The chain has TRBV29-1 and TRBJ1-5; no reliable D call. CDR1 is SQVTM, CDR2 ANQGSEA, per germline. CDR3 length: 12 residues. Trimming cost V 5 bases and J 2 bases, with 7 bases left between them. DNA of the CDR3: TGCAGCGTTTCAAGTGGCAATCAGCCCCAGCATTTT. It translates to CSVSSGNQPQHF.

The chain joins TRBV11-2 to TRBJ1-1; no firm D call. This CDR3 region has 13 residues. V was pared by 0 bases and J by 0 bases, with 2 bases between. From germline, CDR1 is SGHAT and CDR2 FQNNGV. This CDR3 reads CASSLEVNTEAFF. The CDR3 DNA is TGTGCCAGCAGCTTAGAGGTGAACACTGAAGCTTTCTTT.

This clone was counted a single time. This chain joins TRBV6-1 and TRBJ1-2; 8 bases map to TRBD1. Germline V gene data show CDR1 as MNHNS and CDR2 as SASEGT. The CDR3 totals 16 residues. Unmatched junction bases numbered 8, after V lost 1 base and J lost 4 bases. For the CDR3, the DNA is TGTGCCAGCAGTGAAGGGCCGACAGGGGACGGCTATGGCTACACCTTC. Translating gives CASSEGPTGDGYGYTF.

This chain links TRBV4-3 with TRBJ2-1, with a tentative D call TRBD2 (6 bases). The CDR3 runs to 15 residues. Germline-derived CDR1 and CDR2 are LGHNA and YSLEER. Trimming removed 4 bases from V and 6 bases from J, with 16 bases in between. This CDR3 is CASSLLAGPGNEQFF. CDR3 DNA sequence: TGCGCCAGCAGCCTCCTGGCGGGGCCCGGCAATGAGCAGTTCTTC.

The rearrangement links TRBV7-2 to TRBJ2-1; 10 nucleotides agree with TRBD2. There are 17 residues in the CDR3. CDR1 and CDR2 (germline): SGHTA, FQGNSA. The V segment lost 5 bases and the J segment 9 bases; nucleotides outside the gene matches: 16. The DNA of the CDR3 is TGTGCCAGCAGCACCGAGGCTAGCGGGAGTTTTCGCAGTGAGCAGTTCTTC. This gives the protein CASSTEASGSFRSEQFF.

The V and J genes are TRBV19 and TRBJ1-5; no firm D call. Germline CDR1 reads LNHDA; CDR2 reads SQIVND (reference sequence). The CDR3 sequence is 14 residues long. V lost 7 bases and J 0 bases, leaving 10 bases between the germline ends. The CDR3 nucleotides are TGTGCCAGTAAACACGGCTATAGCAATCAGCCCCAGCATTTT. Translation gives CASKHGYSNQPQHF. The full variable domain, completed using reference TRBV19 and TRBJ1-5, is DGGITQSPKYLFRKEGQNVTLSCEQNLNHDAMYWYRQDPGQGLRLIYYSQIVNDFQKGDIAEGYSVSREKKESFPLTVTSAQKNPTAFYLCASKHGYSNQPQHFGDGTRLSIL.

This chain joins TRBV5-4 and TRBJ2-5; tentatively, D is TRBD2 (5 bases). CDR3 length: 13 residues. Per the germline V gene, CDR1 is SGHNT and CDR2 is YYREEE (reference sequence). Trimming left V 5 bases short and J 4 bases short, with 12 bases between. The CDR3 region is CASRSDSRETQYF. The CDR3 coding sequence is TGTGCCAGCAGGTCGGACTCTCGAGAGACCCAGTACTTC.

DNA for the CDR3: TGTGCCAGCAGTGCGGGGACAGGGAGCGACTATGGCTACACCTTC. Translating gives CASSAGTGSDYGYTF. The V call is TRBV6-1, the J call TRBJ1-2, with 9 positions matching TRBD1. Germline trimming cut 4 bases from V and 3 bases from J; bases unmatched to any gene: 6. This CDR3 comprises 15 residues. In germline, CDR1 is MNHNS, CDR2 SASEGT.

On this clone itself: Within the sample, other DNA sequences also encode this same CDR3. The rearrangement joins TRBV28 to TRBJ2-7, with 11 bases matching TRBD2. V dropped 5 bases and J dropped 2; count of bases not matched to a gene: 8. CDR1 is MDHEN, CDR2 SYDVKM, per germline. This CDR3 has 16 residues. The CDR3 region is CASSRTSSGRPYEQYF. CDR3 DNA: TGTGCCAGCAGTCGAACCTCTAGCGGGAGGCCCTACGAGCAGTACTTC.

The CDR3 loop reads CASSWSDRGPGNTIYF. CDR3 nucleotide sequence: TGTGCCAGCAGCTGGAGCGACAGGGGGCCTGGAAACACCATATATTTT. V is TRBV5-6 and J is TRBJ1-3; 10 bases match TRBD1. This CDR3 has 16 amino acids. V dropped 3 bases and J dropped 2; count of bases not matched to a gene: 5. Germline assignment: CDR1 SGHDT and CDR2 YYEEEE.

The rearrangement links TRBV28 to TRBJ2-2, with unresolved D. This CDR3 contains 12 residues. CDR1 MDHEN and CDR2 SYDVKM come from the germline V gene. Deletions cut 1 base from V and 6 bases from J, with 3 bases between. In DNA, the CDR3 is TGTGCCAGCAGTTTATCTCCCGGGGAGCTGTTTTTT. Protein: CASSLSPGELFF.

This chain links TRBV19 with TRBJ2-5, with 8 bases aligning to TRBD2. Trimming at V came to 10 bases and at J to 0 bases, leaving 13 bases not matched to a gene. CDR1 is LNHDA, CDR2 SQIVND, per germline (reference sequence). The CDR3 covers 16 residues. The CDR3 here is CATADWAGGNQETQYF. CDR3 bases: TGTGCCACCGCCGATTGGGCGGGGGGCAACCAAGAGACCCAGTACTTC.

V and J are TRBV18 and TRBJ2-5, with D possibly TRBD2 on 6 matching bases. V gave up 0 bases and J gave up 6 bases, with 17 bases separating them. Per the germline V gene, CDR1 is KGHSH and CDR2 is LQKENI. The CDR3 loop spans 16 amino acids. CDR3 sequence reads: CASSPPIDVAGKTQYF. The DNA of the CDR3 is TGTGCCAGCTCACCACCGATTGACGTGGCGGGGAAGACCCAGTACTTC. Looking up the rest from reference TRBV18 and TRBJ2-5 gives the full variable domain: NAGVMQNPRHLVRRRGQEARLRCSPMKGHSHVYWYRQLPEEGLKFMVYLQKENIIDESGMPKERFSAEFPKEGPSILRIQQVVRGDSAAYFCASSPPIDVAGKTQYFGPGTRLLVL.

The V and J genes are TRBV7-9 and TRBJ1-3; the D gene is possibly TRBD1 (5 bases). CDR3 size: 16 residues. V was shortened by 4 bases and J by 3 bases, with 16 bases between the two germline ends. The germline V gene has CDR1 SEHNR and CDR2 FQNEAQ (reference sequence). The CDR3 loop is CASSSNGGKGGNTIYF. The CDR3 bases are TGTGCCAGCAGCTCCAACGGGGGAAAGGGTGGAAACACCATATATTTT. The variable domain in full, with the rest retrieved from reference TRBV7-9 and TRBJ1-3, is DTGVSQNPRHKITKRGQNVTFRCDPISEHNRLYWYRQTLGQGPEFLTYFQNEAQLEKSRLLSDRFSAERPKGSFSTLEIQRTEQGDSAMYLCASSSNGGKGGNTIYFGEGSWLTVV.

This chain links TRBV6-6 with TRBJ1-5, with D possibly being TRBD1 (5 bases). There are 13 residues in the CDR3. The V gene's germline CDR1 is MNHNY and CDR2 SVGAGI (reference sequence). V shed 7 bases and J shed 9 bases, with 16 bases lying between them. CDR3 sequence: CASIAGGDGPQHF. In DNA, the CDR3 is TGTGCCAGCATCGCGGGGGGGGACGGGCCCCAGCATTTT.

CDR3 DNA sequence: TGTGCCAGCAGCTCCGGACAGGGGCGGTATGGCTACACCTTC. Translating gives CASSSGQGRYGYTF. The chain links TRBV28 to TRBJ1-2, with 9 nucleotides matching TRBD1. V dropped 6 bases and J dropped 5; count of bases not matched to a gene: 7. Germline lookup yields CDR1 MDHEN and CDR2 SYDVKM. The CDR3 loop spans 14 amino acids.

This clone appeared a single time. The CDR3 region has the DNA TGTGCCAGCAGCCCGCTACTATTGGCTAGCGGGAATGGTGAGCAGTACTTC. This translates into CASSPLLLASGNGEQYF. This chain connects TRBV9 to TRBJ2-7, with 9 bases aligning to TRBD2. Per the germline V gene, CDR1 is SGDLS and CDR2 is YYNGEE. The CDR3 has 17 amino acids. The V segment lost 4 bases and the J segment 7 bases; nucleotides outside the gene matches: 18.

The chain combines TRBV21-1 with TRBJ1-6; the D call in the table, TRBD1, was not verified against the DNA. TRBV21-1 is an annotated pseudogene. CDR3 size: 16 residues. The CDR3: CASSKCWGRVNSPLHF. CDR3 coding DNA: TGTGCCAGCAGCAAATGCTGGGGCAGGGTAAATTCACCCCTCCACTTT.

The chain recombines TRBV5-1 with TRBJ2-1; 16 bases align to TRBD2. Germline loops: CDR1 SGHRS, CDR2 YFSETQ. V lost 3 bases and J lost 1; bases outside the gene matches: 1. This CDR3 is built from 17 residues. For the CDR3, the DNA is TGCGCCAGCAGCTGGGGACTAGCGGGAGGGTCCTACAATGAGCAGTTCTTC. This gives the protein CASSWGLAGGSYNEQFF.

The chain uses TRBV5-1 and TRBJ2-1; 9 bases are shared with TRBD2. The CDR3 has 14 residues. The trim removed 4 bases at V and 5 bases at J, leaving 4 bases unmatched. Germline V gene sequence: CDR1 SGHRS, CDR2 YFSETQ. CDR3 bases: TGCGCCAGCAGCATGGGACTAGCTGACAATGAGCAGTTCTTC. Residues: CASSMGLADNEQFF.

The genes are TRBV18 and TRBJ2-3, with 12 positions matching TRBD2. The CDR3 covers 18 residues. CDR1 is KGHSH, CDR2 LQKENI, per germline. The J segment lost 2 bases and the V segment lost 2 bases, leaving 8 bases of the junction unmatched. Here the CDR3 DNA reads TGTGCCAGCTCACCAAGGACTAGCGGGATGGCGGTCACAGATACGCAGTATTTT. This gives the protein CASSPRTSGMAVTDTQYF.